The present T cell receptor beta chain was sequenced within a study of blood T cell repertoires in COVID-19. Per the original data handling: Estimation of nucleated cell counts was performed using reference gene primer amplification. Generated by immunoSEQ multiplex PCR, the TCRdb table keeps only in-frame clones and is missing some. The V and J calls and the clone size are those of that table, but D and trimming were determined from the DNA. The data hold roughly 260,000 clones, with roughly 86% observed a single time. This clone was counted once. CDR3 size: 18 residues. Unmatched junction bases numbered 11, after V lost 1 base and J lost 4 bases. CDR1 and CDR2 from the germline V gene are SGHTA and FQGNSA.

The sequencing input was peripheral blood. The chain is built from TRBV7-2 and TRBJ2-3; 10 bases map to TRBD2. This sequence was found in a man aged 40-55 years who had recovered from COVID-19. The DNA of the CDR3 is TGTGCCAGCAGCTTAGTAGGTCCTAGCGGGGGAAGGTCAGATACGCAGTATTTT. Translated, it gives CASSLVGPSGGRSDTQYF.